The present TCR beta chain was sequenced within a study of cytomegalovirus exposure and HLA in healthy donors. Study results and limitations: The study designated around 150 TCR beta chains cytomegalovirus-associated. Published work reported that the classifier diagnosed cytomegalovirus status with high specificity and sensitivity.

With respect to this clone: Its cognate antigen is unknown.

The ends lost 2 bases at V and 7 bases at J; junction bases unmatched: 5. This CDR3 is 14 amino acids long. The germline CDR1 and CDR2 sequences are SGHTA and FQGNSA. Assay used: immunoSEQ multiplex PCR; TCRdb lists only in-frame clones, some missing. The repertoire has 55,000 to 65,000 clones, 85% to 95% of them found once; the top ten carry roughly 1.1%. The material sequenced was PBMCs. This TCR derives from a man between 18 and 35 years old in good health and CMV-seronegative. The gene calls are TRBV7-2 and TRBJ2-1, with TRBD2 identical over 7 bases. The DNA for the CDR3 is TGTGCCAGCAGCTTAAGGGCCGGGGGGAATGAGCAGTTCTTC. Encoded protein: CASSLRAGGNEQFF. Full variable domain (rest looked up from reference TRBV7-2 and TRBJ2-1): GAGVSQSPSNKVTEKGKDVELRCDPISGHTALYWYRQSLGQGLEFLIYFQGNSAPDKSGLPSDRFSAERTGGSVSTLTIQRTQQEDSAVYLCASSLRAGGNEQFFGPGTRLTVL.